Each of the 30 T cell receptor beta chains below was sequenced from the same sample in a study of CD8 T cells in ankylosing spondylitis. Each CDR3 protein is one row after TCRdb ran MiXCR on the 5' RACE reads. In the table there are 150,000 to 200,000 distinct CDR3 sequences, 11% of which are singletons. The sample comprised blood, either unsorted or a sorted T cell fraction (not recorded which). All receptors derive from a male donor with ankylosing spondylitis or in good health (not recorded which).

This clonotype was observed many times. This chain uses TRBV12-3 or TRBV12-4 with TRBJ2-3; 9 positions agree with TRBD1. Trimming took 5 bases from V and 3 from J; bases not matched to a gene: 15. The CDR3 is made up of 18 amino acids. The CDR3 loop is CASSRSTGGTGRTDTQYF. The CDR3 DNA follows: TGTGCCAGCAGTCGGTCGACAGGGGGGACCGGGCGAACAGATACGCAGTATTTT.

There are many counts of this clonotype. The gene calls are TRBV25-1 and TRBJ1-3; tentatively, D is TRBD1 (6 bases). V lost 7 bases to trimming and J lost 0 bases, with 16 bases between them. The CDR3 has 16 residues. Germline-derived CDR1 and CDR2 are MGHDK and SYGVNS. The CDR3 protein is CASTDDRFSSGNTIYF. The CDR3 bases are TGTGCCAGCACCGATGACAGGTTCTCCTCTGGAAACACCATATATTTT. The entire variable domain, with the rest obtained from reference TRBV25-1 and TRBJ1-3, is as follows: EADIYQTPRYLVIGTGKKITLECSQTMGHDKMYWYQQDPGMELHLIHYSYGVNSTEKGDLSSESTVSRIRTEHFPLTLESARPSHTSQYLCASTDDRFSSGNTIYFGEGSWLTVV.

This clonotype was observed at least ten times. The rearrangement joins TRBV12-3 or TRBV12-4 to TRBJ2-1; 8 bases are shared with TRBD2. The CDR3 sequence is 13 residues long. V shed 6 bases, J shed 6 bases, and the junction held 4 bases outside the gene matches. The CDR3 DNA reads TGTGCCAGCAGGCGGGAGGTACGCAATGAGCAGTTCTTC. Its translation: CASRREVRNEQFF.

There are a few counts of this clonotype. The genes are TRBV6-1 and TRBJ1-1, with TRBD1 matching 7 bases. Per the germline V gene, CDR1 is MNHNS and CDR2 is SASEGT. The CDR3 loop spans 14 amino acids. J lost 1 base, V lost 7 bases, and 6 bases had no gene match. Here the CDR3 DNA reads TGTGCCAGCATAGCGGGACAGTCGAACACTGAAGCTTTCTTT. Encoded protein: CASIAGQSNTEAFF.

This clonotype came up many times. The chain couples TRBV15 to TRBJ2-1; the D is unclear. Germline V lookup: CDR1 LNHNV, CDR2 YYDKDF (reference sequence). V gave up 0 bases and J gave up 8 bases, with 8 bases separating them. The CDR3 runs to 13 residues. This CDR3 reads CATSREGRDEQFF. CDR3 nucleotide sequence: TGTGCCACCAGCAGAGAAGGTCGCGATGAGCAGTTCTTC.

The sample holds a few counts of this clonotype. The V and J genes are TRBV5-1 and TRBJ2-7, with D possibly TRBD1 on 5 matching bases. The V end lost 1 base, the J end lost 0 bases, and 11 bases lay between the germline ends. This CDR3 contains 15 residues. From germline, CDR1 is SGHRS and CDR2 YFSETQ. The CDR3 coding sequence is TGCGCCAGCAGCTTGTTGCAGGGAAGCTCCTACGAGCAGTACTTC. It yields the protein CASSLLQGSSYEQYF.

This clonotype was picked up many times. The chain joins TRBV9 to TRBJ1-1; possible D gene TRBD1, 5 bases. The V end lost 6 bases, the J end lost 4 bases, and 16 bases lay between the germline ends. CDR1 and CDR2 (germline): SGDLS, YYNGEE. The CDR3 spans 14 residues. Here the CDR3 DNA reads TGTGCCAGCATGCGAGATGGGGGGAGCACTGAAGCTTTCTTT. Its translation: CASMRDGGSTEAFF.

This clonotype was seen many times. This sequence joins TRBV20-1 and TRBJ2-7, with D perhaps matching TRBD1 or TRBD2 (5 bases each). There are 16 residues in the CDR3. With 0 bases removed from V and 1 base from J, the gap between germline ends came to 16 bases. CDR1 DFQATT and CDR2 SNEGSKA come from the germline V gene (reference sequence). CDR3 nucleotides: TGCAGTGCTAGAGATTCGCACGGGACCTGGTCCTACGAGCAGTACTTC. This encodes CSARDSHGTWSYEQYF.

This clonotype appeared many times. The V gene is TRBV27, the J gene TRBJ1-4; 9 bases align to TRBD1. Germline loops: CDR1 MNHEY, CDR2 SMNVEV (reference sequence). There are 14 residues in the CDR3. Trimming took 5 bases from V and 4 from J; bases not matched to a gene: 2. CDR3 protein: CASSHRGRNEKLFF. In DNA form, the CDR3 reads TGTGCCAGCAGTCACAGGGGGCGTAATGAAAAACTGTTTTTT.

There are many counts of this clonotype. V is TRBV6-5 and J is TRBJ2-7; 12 bases line up with TRBD2. V lost 0 bases, J lost 7 bases, and 4 bases stayed unmatched. Germline V gives CDR1 MNHEY, CDR2 SVGAGI. The CDR3 consists of 15 residues. DNA for the CDR3: TGTGCCAGCAGTTACTCGACTAGCGGGGGCGGGGAGCAGTACTTC. Residues: CASSYSTSGGGEQYF.

A remark on this clonotype: Possible read error: a much larger clone is one base away. The chain employs TRBV20-1 and TRBJ2-3; 7 bases are a match to TRBD2. Germline CDR1 DFQATT, CDR2 SNEGSKA (reference sequence). The CDR3 is 15 residues long. Trimming cost V 4 bases and J 4 bases; bases outside gene matches: 11. The CDR3 loop is CSANEDSTSSDTQYF. CDR3 DNA sequence: TGCAGTGCTAATGAAGACTCGACTAGCTCAGATACGCAGTATTTT.

The rearrangement uses TRBV6-1 and TRBJ1-1; 7 bases match TRBD1. Germline-derived CDR1 and CDR2 are MNHNS and SASEGT. The CDR3 totals 15 residues. V lost 6 bases and J lost 0; bases outside the gene matches: 7. This CDR3 reads CASSRPTGLNTEAFF. For the CDR3, the DNA is TGTGCCAGCAGCAGACCGACAGGGTTGAACACTGAAGCTTTCTTT.

This clonotype was seen many times. The CDR3 DNA sequence: TGTGCCACCAGGGCGACAGGGATCGGTCAGCCCCAGCATTTT. It specifies CATRATGIGQPQHF. The chain links TRBV24-1 to TRBJ1-5; 7 bases map to TRBD1. Germline trimming cut 7 bases from V and 6 bases from J; bases unmatched to any gene: 8. The CDR3 is 14 amino acids. Germline V gene sequence: CDR1 KGHDR, CDR2 SFDVKD.

Only one count was recorded for this clonotype. This clone may be a read error of a much larger clone one base away. The chain is built from TRBV12-3 or TRBV12-4 and TRBJ2-2; D is possibly TRBD2 (5 bases). V lost 11 bases, J lost 1 base, and 20 bases lay in between. The CDR3 has 16 amino acids. This chain's CDR3 is CAGTNPSRGNTGELFF. The CDR3 coding sequence is TGTGCCGGCACTAACCCGAGTCGGGGGAACACCGGGGAGCTGTTTTTT.

This sequence joins TRBV20-1 and TRBJ2-2; 7 bases line up with TRBD2. The CDR3 extends over 16 amino acids. J gave up 5 bases and V 1 base, and 10 bases lay outside the gene matches. Germline assignment: CDR1 DFQATT and CDR2 SNEGSKA (reference sequence). The CDR3 DNA is TGCAGTGCTAGAGCTCTCGCAAGCGGGGCAACCGGGGAGCTGTTTTTT. This codes for CSARALASGATGELFF.

The V call is TRBV5-1, the J call TRBJ2-3, with a possible D match to TRBD2 (6 bases). The germline V gene has CDR1 SGHRS and CDR2 YFSETQ. There are 17 residues in the CDR3. Trimming took 0 bases from V and 3 from J, leaving 17 bases between them. As DNA, the CDR3 is TGCGCCAGCAGCTTGGACGTCGCGGGACCTAGGACAGATACGCAGTATTTT. It translates to CASSLDVAGPRTDTQYF. Drawing the rest from reference TRBV5-1 and TRBJ2-3, the complete variable domain is KAGVTQTPRYLIKTRGQQVTLSCSPISGHRSVSWYQQTPGQGLQFLFEYFSETQRNKGNFPGRFSGRQFSNSRSEMNVSTLELGDSALYLCASSLDVAGPRTDTQYFGPGTRLTVL.

This clonotype was seen at least ten times. The chain combines TRBV5-6 with TRBJ1-2, with no clear D. V was shortened by 0 bases and J by 7 bases, with 19 bases between the two germline ends. Germline V lookup: CDR1 SGHDT, CDR2 YYEEEE. The CDR3 loop spans 16 amino acids. The CDR3 here is CASSLEAGDSHPGYTF. In nucleotides, the CDR3 is TGTGCCAGCAGCTTGGAGGCTGGGGATAGTCACCCTGGCTACACCTTC. The full variable domain, with the rest looked up from reference TRBV5-6 and TRBJ1-2, is DAGVTQSPTHLIKTRGQQVTLRCSPKSGHDTVSWYQQALGQGPQFIFQYYEEEERQRGNFPDRFSGHQFPNYSSELNVNALLLGDSALYLCASSLEAGDSHPGYTFGSGTRLTVV.

In regard to this clonotype: Relative to the germline gene, one junction end is altered; a read error may explain this. The CDR3 loop reads CTSSLGQGSSGNTIYF. CDR3 coding DNA: TGTACCAGCAGCTTGGGACAGGGAAGCTCTGGAAACACCATATATTTT. The V and J genes are TRBV7-9 and TRBJ1-3; 9 bases match TRBD1. This CDR3 contains 16 residues. From germline, CDR1 is SEHNR and CDR2 FQNEAQ (reference sequence).

This clonotype was seen repeatedly, ten times or more. This sequence joins TRBV21-1 and TRBJ2-4; the D call of TRBD1 is as the table states it, not checked on the DNA. TRBV21-1 is given as a pseudogene. The CDR3 runs 14 residues. In nucleotides, the CDR3 is TGTGCCAGCACAGGGGAAAACGGGAAAAACATTCAGTACTTC. Amino acids: CASTGENGKNIQYF.

The chain couples TRBV11-2 to TRBJ2-1; 7 bases match TRBD2. This CDR3 region has 15 residues. Germline values: CDR1 SGHAT, CDR2 FQNNGV. Trimming cost V 6 bases and J 1 base; bases outside gene matches: 6. CDR3 loop: CASSVAGSSYNEQFF. DNA for the CDR3: TGTGCCAGCAGTGTAGCGGGTTCATCCTACAATGAGCAGTTCTTC.

As regards this clonotype: A much larger clone is a single base away; this may be a read error. The J gene is TRBJ2-1, the V gene TRBV14, with 7 bases aligning to TRBD2. In germline, CDR1 is SGHDN, CDR2 FVKESK. The CDR3 has 14 amino acids. CDR3 bases: TGTGCCAGCAGCCTCAAGTCGGGCGGGAGTGAGCAGTCCTTC. This sequence encodes CASSLKSGGSEQSF. The full variable domain, rest sourced from reference TRBV14 and TRBJ2-1, is EAGVTQFPSHSVIEKGQTVTLRCDPISGHDNLYWYRRVMGKEIKFLLHFVKESKQDESGMPNNRFLAERTGGTYSTLKVQPAELEDSGVYFCASSLKSGGSEQSFGPGTRLTVL.

This clonotype was recorded at least ten times. The V call is TRBV11-2, the J call TRBJ2-5; 7 bases align to TRBD1. The CDR3 runs to 19 residues. Per the germline V gene, CDR1 is SGHAT and CDR2 is FQNNGV. The junction had 17 bases not matched to a gene; V was cut back by 1 base and J by 3 bases. The CDR3 is CASSLVHGPRPGTEETQYF. CDR3 nucleotide sequence: TGTGCCAGCAGCTTAGTTCACGGTCCACGCCCCGGGACAGAAGAGACCCAGTACTTC.

Ten or more counts support this clonotype. The chain combines TRBV20-1 with TRBJ1-2; D unresolved. Looked up from germline, CDR1 is DFQATT and CDR2 is SNEGSKA (reference sequence). Trimming stripped 8 bases from V and 2 bases from J, with 12 bases between. The CDR3 has 12 amino acids. CDR3 sequence (DNA): TGCAGTTCCTTCAGTCTCAACTATGGCTACACCTTC. Amino acid sequence: CSSFSLNYGYTF.

In its sample, this clonotype was seen a few times. The gene calls are TRBV5-1 and TRBJ2-3; 9 bases match TRBD2. CDR3 length equals 17 residues. V lost 0 bases to trimming and J lost 2 bases; unmatched junction nucleotides: 7. CDR1 and CDR2 (germline): SGHRS, YFSETQ. In nucleotides, the CDR3 is TGCGCCAGCAGCTTGGATGGGCGGGAGGGTCTCACAGATACGCAGTATTTT. This encodes CASSLDGREGLTDTQYF. Variable domain in full (rest from reference TRBV5-1 and TRBJ2-3): KAGVTQTPRYLIKTRGQQVTLSCSPISGHRSVSWYQQTPGQGLQFLFEYFSETQRNKGNFPGRFSGRQFSNSRSEMNVSTLELGDSALYLCASSLDGREGLTDTQYFGPGTRLTVL.

The V call is TRBV25-1, the J call TRBJ1-1; TRBD1 matches at 8 bases. The germline V gene has CDR1 MGHDK and CDR2 SYGVNS. V trimming: 4 bases; J trimming: 10 bases; junction bases outside the gene matches: 8. CDR3 length: 13 amino acids. The CDR3 reads CASSAADRVLAFF. The CDR3, as DNA: TGTGCCAGCAGTGCGGCGGACAGGGTTTTAGCTTTCTTT.

The chain uses TRBV18 and TRBJ1-3, with TRBD1 matching over 12 bases. V lost 3 bases to trimming and J lost 0 bases; unmatched junction nucleotides: 3. CDR1 is KGHSH, CDR2 LQKENI, per germline. The CDR3 has 17 residues. CDR3 amino acids: CASSPGQGAPSGNTIYF. The CDR3 region has the DNA TGTGCCAGCTCACCGGGACAGGGGGCCCCCTCTGGAAACACCATATATTTT. Supplemented by reference TRBV18 and TRBJ1-3, the full variable domain reads NAGVMQNPRHLVRRRGQEARLRCSPMKGHSHVYWYRQLPEEGLKFMVYLQKENIIDESGMPKERFSAEFPKEGPSILRIQQVVRGDSAAYFCASSPGQGAPSGNTIYFGEGSWLTVV.

As regards this clonotype: A much larger clone sits a single nucleotide away, making a read error possible. The genes are TRBV12-3 or TRBV12-4 and TRBJ2-7, with TRBD2 matching over 8 bases. The CDR3 consists of 14 residues. CDR3 bases: TGTGCCAGCAGTTTCCGGCGGGAGGCCTACAAGCAGTACTTC. Its protein product is CASSFRREAYKQYF.

This clonotype was detected only a few times. The chain links TRBV29-1 to TRBJ2-7; maybe TRBD1 (6 bases). The CDR3 runs to 12 residues. Germline CDR1 SQVTM, CDR2 ANQGSEA. The V and J ends lost 4 bases and 0 bases respectively, with 7 bases between them. The chain's CDR3 is CSVGGGSYEQYF. In nucleotides, the CDR3 is TGCAGCGTTGGAGGGGGCTCCTACGAGCAGTACTTC.

In nucleotides, the CDR3 is TGCGCCAGCAGCTCCCGGGGGACCCAGTACTTC. It encodes CASSSRGTQYF. The chain recombines TRBV5-1 with TRBJ2-5; tentative D call: TRBD2 (5 bases). The CDR3 covers 11 residues. Trimming shortened V by 3 bases and J by 7 bases, and 7 bases separated the two germline ends. CDR1 is SGHRS and CDR2 is YFSETQ in the germline V gene.

A word on this clonotype: A much more abundant neighbour one base away suggests this may be a read error. The chain carries TRBV28 and TRBJ1-1, with TRBD1 matching over 7 bases. The germline CDR1 and CDR2 sequences are MDHEN and SYDVKM. The CDR3 loop spans 12 amino acids. The CDR3 bases are TGTGCCAGCAGCCCCTTAGGGGGCAGTGCTTCCTTT. Its translation: CASSPLGGSASF.